The 20 T cell receptor beta chains given below trace back to one sample, sequenced in a study of shared clonotypes between healthy human individuals. The table came from immunoSEQ multiplex PCR; TCRdb's copy has only in-frame clones and leaves some out. Of about 1 million clones listed, roughly 80% are singletons. The specimen sequenced was memory CD4+ T cells sorted from blood. The sample's subset: CD45RA-negative fraction. These receptors all come from a man younger than 35 in good health.

The chain combines TRBV5-4 with TRBJ1-1; D might be TRBD1 (6 bases). CDR3 length: 14 amino acids. Trimming took 5 bases from V and 5 from J, leaving 16 bases between them. Germline-derived CDR1 and CDR2 are SGHNT and YYREEE (reference sequence). CDR3 nucleotide sequence: TGTGCCAGCAGTTCAAACGGGGGGCGAACTGAAGCTTTCTTT. This codes for CASSSNGGRTEAFF.

This clone was seen once. The V call is TRBV10-3, the J call TRBJ2-7; 10 bases match TRBD1. The J segment lost 2 bases and the V segment lost 11 bases, leaving 12 bases of the junction unmatched. This CDR3 is built from 15 residues. Germline loops: CDR1 ENHRY, CDR2 SYGVKD. The CDR3 loop reads CAASGRGTGAYEQYF. DNA for the CDR3: TGTGCCGCATCGGGAAGGGGGACAGGGGCCTACGAGCAGTACTTC.

This clone was detected only a few times. CDR3 nucleotides: TGCAGCGTAGAGCGGCCTAGCACAGATACGCAGTATTTT. This gives the protein CSVERPSTDTQYF. The genes are TRBV29-1 and TRBJ2-3; TRBD2 might be the D (5 bases). Germline assignment: CDR1 SQVTM and CDR2 ANQGSEA. V was pared by 6 bases and J by 0 bases, with 10 bases between. This CDR3 is 13 amino acids long.

The rearrangement uses TRBV7-2 and TRBJ2-3, with TRBD1 matching over 9 bases. The germline V gene encodes CDR1 SGHTA and CDR2 FQGNSA. The trim removed 5 bases at V and 5 bases at J, leaving 5 bases unmatched. This CDR3 region has 14 residues. CDR3 amino acids: CASSIRTGEDTQYF. The CDR3 bases are TGTGCCAGCAGCATAAGGACAGGGGAAGATACGCAGTATTTT.

V gene TRBV6-5 combines with J gene TRBJ2-7; TRBD2 agrees at 8 bases. The J segment lost 4 bases and the V segment lost 0 bases, leaving 5 bases of the junction unmatched. This CDR3 is built from 15 residues. Germline V gene sequence: CDR1 MNHEY, CDR2 SVGAGI. The CDR3 here is CASSYSTAGVYEQYF. The CDR3 DNA reads as TGTGCCAGCAGTTACTCGACAGCGGGGGTGTACGAGCAGTACTTC.

In DNA, the CDR3 is TGTGCCAGCTCCCGGACGGACCGACATGAAAAACTGTTTTTT. Translating gives CASSRTDRHEKLFF. The V call is TRBV6-1, the J call TRBJ1-4; D ambiguous. The CDR3 totals 14 residues. The V gene lost 8 bases and the J gene lost 6 bases, with 16 bases spanning the gap. Per the germline V gene, CDR1 is MNHNS and CDR2 is SASEGT.

This clone has at least ten counts. This chain links TRBV7-2 with TRBJ1-6; tentatively, D is TRBD1 (6 bases). The V and J ends lost 1 base and 9 bases respectively, with 13 bases between them. This CDR3 comprises 15 residues. The germline gives CDR1 SGHTA, CDR2 FQGNSA. The CDR3 DNA reads TGTGCCAGCAGCTTAGACAGGGAAATTCGTTCACCCCTCCACTTT. It codes for CASSLDREIRSPLHF.

The genes are TRBV25-1 and TRBJ1-2, with TRBD1 as a possible D gene (5 bases). Per the germline V gene, CDR1 is MGHDK and CDR2 is SYGVNS. The CDR3 covers 13 residues. The V gene lost 4 bases and the J gene lost 3 bases, with 9 bases spanning the gap. The CDR3 sequence: CASSGGLHYGYTF. CDR3 DNA: TGTGCCAGCAGTGGGGGACTGCACTATGGCTACACCTTC.

The chain uses TRBV7-2 and TRBJ2-4; D may be TRBD2 (5 bases). Between the trimmed V and J ends, which lost 2 bases and 15 bases, there was a span of 17 bases. The germline V gene encodes CDR1 SGHTA and CDR2 FQGNSA. The CDR3 covers 13 residues. DNA for the CDR3: TGTGCCAGCAGCTTAACGTTCGACGGGGTAGGGTACTTC. Encoded protein: CASSLTFDGVGYF.

Turning to this clone: This likely reflects a read error, since a far larger clone is one base away. The chain has TRBV7-9 and TRBJ1-4, with D hard to call. Germline V gives CDR1 SEHNR, CDR2 FQNEAQ (reference sequence). The CDR3 is 14 residues long. V was shortened by 5 bases and J by 0 bases, with 7 bases between the two germline ends. The CDR3 here is CASSRGTTNEKLFF. The CDR3 nucleotides are TGTGCCAGCAGCCGCGGTACAACTAATGAAAAACTGTTTTTT.

This rearrangement joins TRBV11-2 to TRBJ2-3, with D possibly matching TRBD2 (5 bases). The V and J ends lost 5 bases and 4 bases respectively, with 7 bases between them. This CDR3 spans 12 amino acids. CDR1 and CDR2 (germline): SGHAT, FQNNGV. The CDR3 sequence: CASSEAADTQYF. CDR3 DNA: TGTGCCAGCAGCGAAGCGGCAGATACGCAGTATTTT.

The genes are TRBV14 and TRBJ1-4; D is perhaps TRBD1 (5 bases). This CDR3 contains 15 residues. Germline lookup yields CDR1 SGHDN and CDR2 FVKESK. Trimming removed 1 base at V and 7 bases at J, with 13 bases between. The CDR3 is CASSQVGLRAEKLFF. In DNA, the CDR3 is TGTGCCAGCAGCCAAGTGGGGCTACGGGCTGAAAAACTGTTTTTT. Complete variable domain (other parts from reference TRBV14 and TRBJ1-4): EAGVTQFPSHSVIEKGQTVTLRCDPISGHDNLYWYRRVMGKEIKFLLHFVKESKQDESGMPNNRFLAERTGGTYSTLKVQPAELEDSGVYFCASSQVGLRAEKLFFGSGTQLSVL.

This rearrangement joins TRBV27 to TRBJ2-6; 8 bases align to TRBD1. The CDR3 has 19 residues. Germline V CDR1 and CDR2: MNHEY, SMNVEV (reference sequence). V gave up 4 bases and J gave up 0 bases; unmatched junction bases: 11. The chain's CDR3 is CASSSRDRPLSSGANVLTF. DNA for the CDR3: TGTGCCAGCAGTTCCCGGGACAGGCCTCTTAGCTCTGGGGCCAACGTCCTGACTTTC.

The rearrangement links TRBV7-9 to TRBJ2-5, with D tentatively TRBD2 (6 bases). The CDR3 is made up of 13 amino acids. CDR1 and CDR2 from the germline V gene are SEHNR and FQNEAQ (reference sequence). The V gene lost 8 bases and the J gene lost 0 bases, with 10 bases spanning the gap. CDR3 sequence (DNA): TGTGCCAGCGAAGCGGGTAACCAAGAGACCCAGTACTTC. Its translation: CASEAGNQETQYF.

This clone is a singleton in its sample. The chain uses TRBV9 and TRBJ2-2; 15 bases line up with TRBD2. The ends lost 3 bases at V and 1 base at J; junction bases unmatched: 4. The CDR3 consists of 18 residues. Germline CDR1 and CDR2: SGDLS and YYNGEE. CDR3 sequence: CASSAGTSGGLNTGELFF. The CDR3, as DNA: TGTGCCAGCAGCGCCGGGACTAGCGGGGGGCTGAACACCGGGGAGCTGTTTTTT.

The J gene is TRBJ2-1, the V gene TRBV25-1; the D gene is possibly TRBD1 (6 bases). Between the trimmed V and J ends, which lost 6 bases and 12 bases, there was a span of 12 bases. Germline CDR1 and CDR2: MGHDK and SYGVNS. This CDR3 has 11 amino acids. The CDR3 DNA reads TGTGCCAGCAGGAAGGGACATTGGCAGTTCTTC. Translating gives CASRKGHWQFF.

The V call is TRBV18, the J call TRBJ2-3; D gene ambiguous. V shed 3 bases and J shed 2 bases, with 15 bases lying between them. The CDR3 contains 16 residues. The germline V gene encodes CDR1 KGHSH and CDR2 LQKENI. This CDR3 reads CASSPPLAENTDTQYF. The CDR3 DNA reads as TGTGCCAGCTCACCGCCGTTAGCCGAGAACACAGATACGCAGTATTTT.

About this clone itself: It may be a read error: a sequence one base away is much more abundant. CDR3 loop: CAGSRAQGNTEAFF. For the CDR3, the DNA is TGCGCCGGCAGCCGGGCACAGGGGAACACTGAAGCTTTCTTT. The rearrangement links TRBV4-3 to TRBJ1-1, with D perhaps matching TRBD1 (6 bases). CDR1 LGHNA and CDR2 YSLEER come from the germline V gene. This CDR3 comprises 14 residues.

About this clone: Other DNA sequences in this sample translate to the same CDR3. The V and J genes are TRBV2 and TRBJ2-3; D is ambiguous. Germline V gives CDR1 SNHLY, CDR2 FYNNEI. The V and J ends lost 5 bases and 1 base respectively, with 7 bases between them. The CDR3 spans 13 residues. The CDR3 reads CASSRGRTDTQYF. DNA for the CDR3: TGTGCCAGCAGTCGCGGACGCACAGATACGCAGTATTTT. Supplemented by reference TRBV2 and TRBJ2-3, the full variable domain reads EPEVTQTPSHQVTQMGQEVILRCVPISNHLYFYWYRQILGQKVEFLVSFYNNEISEKSEIFDDQFSVERPDGSNFTLKIRSTKLEDSAMYFCASSRGRTDTQYFGPGTRLTVL.

The chain joins TRBV7-2 to TRBJ2-3; 9 nucleotides line up with TRBD1. The CDR3 spans 15 residues. V lost 3 bases to trimming and J lost 1 base; unmatched junction nucleotides: 2. Per germline, CDR1 SGHTA and CDR2 FQGNSA. CDR3 residues: CASSLNRGRTDTQYF. As DNA, the CDR3 is TGTGCCAGCAGCTTGAACAGGGGGCGCACAGATACGCAGTATTTT.